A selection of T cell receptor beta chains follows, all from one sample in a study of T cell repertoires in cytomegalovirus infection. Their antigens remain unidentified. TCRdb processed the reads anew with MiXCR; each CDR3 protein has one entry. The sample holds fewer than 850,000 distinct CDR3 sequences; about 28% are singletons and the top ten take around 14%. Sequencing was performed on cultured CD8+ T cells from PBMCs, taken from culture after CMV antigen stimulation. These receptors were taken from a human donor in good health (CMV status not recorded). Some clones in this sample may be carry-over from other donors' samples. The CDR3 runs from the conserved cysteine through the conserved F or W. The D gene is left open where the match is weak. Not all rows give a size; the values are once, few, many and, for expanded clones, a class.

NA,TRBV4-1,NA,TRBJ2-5,TGCGCCAGCAGCCTAGAGGGCTCCCAGGGAGAGACCCAGTACTTC,CASSLEGSQGETQYF
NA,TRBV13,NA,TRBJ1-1,TGTGCCAGCAGCCAACAAGGACAGAACACTGAAGCTTTCTTT,CASSQQGQNTEAFF
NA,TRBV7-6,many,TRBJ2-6,TGTGCCAGCAGCGTGGGCCCCTTAGCAACTGGGGCCAACGTCCTGACTTTC,CASSVGPLATGANVLTF
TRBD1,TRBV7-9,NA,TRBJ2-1,TGTGCCAGCAGCTTAGAGACAGGGGACTTCTTC,CASSLETGDFF
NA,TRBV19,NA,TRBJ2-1,TGTGCCAGTAGTACGTACAGGGCCTCCTACAATGAGCAGTTCTTC,CASSTYRASYNEQFF
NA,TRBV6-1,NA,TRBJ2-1,TGTGCCAGCGGCCATGTTGGAGACAATGAGCAGTTCTTC,CASGHVGDNEQFF
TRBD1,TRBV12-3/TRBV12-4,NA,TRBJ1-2,TGTGCCAGCAGTTTTGGGACAGACATCTATGGCTACACCTTC,CASSFGTDIYGYTF
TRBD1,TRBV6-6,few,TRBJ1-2,TGTGCCAGCAGTTACTCCCGGACAGGGGGCGCAGCTAACTATGGCTACACCTTC,CASSYSRTGGAANYGYTF
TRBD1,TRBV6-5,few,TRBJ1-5,TGTGCCAGCAGTTACTCCGGACAGGGGTCTCAGCCCCAGCATTTT,CASSYSGQGSQPQHF
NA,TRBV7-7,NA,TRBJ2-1,TGTGCTAGCAGCTCCGGGACACAAAACTACAATGAGCAGTTCTTC,CASSSGTQNYNEQFF
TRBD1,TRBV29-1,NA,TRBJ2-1,TGCAGCGTTTCTGGGACAGAAACCTACAATGAGCAGTTCTTC,CSVSGTETYNEQFF
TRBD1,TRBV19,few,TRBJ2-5,TGTGCCAGTAGTATAGGCGAGGGGGCGGATTGGTACCAAGAGACCCAGTACTTC,CASSIGEGADWYQETQYF
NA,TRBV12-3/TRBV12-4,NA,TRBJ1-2,TGTGCCAGCACCGAGTGGGGGGGGGGCTACACCTTC,CASTEWGGGYTF
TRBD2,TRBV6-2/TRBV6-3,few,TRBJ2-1,TGTGCCAGCAGGCCCGGACTAGCGGGGGTGGGTGAGCAGTTCTTC,CASRPGLAGVGEQFF
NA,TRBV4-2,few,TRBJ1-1,TGTGCCAGCAGCCCCAATCGGGGGGTTACTGAAGCTTTCTTT,CASSPNRGVTEAFF
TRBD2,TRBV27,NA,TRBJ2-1,TGTGCCAGCAGTTTACAAGTAGCGGGGGGCCTTTACAATGAGCAGTTCTTC,CASSLQVAGGLYNEQFF
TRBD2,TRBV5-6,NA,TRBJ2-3,TGTGCCAGCAGCGGATTTGAGCGGGGGGGCTCAGATACGCAGTATTTT,CASSGFERGGSDTQYF